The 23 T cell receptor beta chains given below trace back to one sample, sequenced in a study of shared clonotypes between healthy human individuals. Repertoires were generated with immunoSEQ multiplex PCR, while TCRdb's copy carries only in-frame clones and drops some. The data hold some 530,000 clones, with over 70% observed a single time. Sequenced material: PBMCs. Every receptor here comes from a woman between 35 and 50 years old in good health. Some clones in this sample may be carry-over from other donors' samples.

Here the CDR3 DNA reads TGTGCCAGCAGATGGGACAGGGGATATTATGGCTACACCTTC. Its protein is CASRWDRGYYGYTF. The chain couples TRBV6-1 to TRBJ1-2; 10 bases match TRBD1. This CDR3 is 14 amino acids long. CDR1 MNHNS and CDR2 SASEGT come from the germline V gene. V lost 6 bases, J lost 5 bases, and 6 bases stayed unmatched.

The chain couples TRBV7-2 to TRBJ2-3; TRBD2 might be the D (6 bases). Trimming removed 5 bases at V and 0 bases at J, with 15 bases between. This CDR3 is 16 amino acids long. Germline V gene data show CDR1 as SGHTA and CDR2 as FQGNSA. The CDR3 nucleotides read TGTGCCAGCAGCCGTGGCTCCGGGGGTAGCACAGATACGCAGTATTTT. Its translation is CASSRGSGGSTDTQYF.

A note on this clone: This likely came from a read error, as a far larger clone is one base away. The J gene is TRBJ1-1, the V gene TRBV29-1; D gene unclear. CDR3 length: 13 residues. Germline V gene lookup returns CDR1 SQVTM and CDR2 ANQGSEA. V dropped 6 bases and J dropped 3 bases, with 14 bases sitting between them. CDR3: CSVTVVLDTEAFF. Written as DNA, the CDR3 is TGCAGCGTCACAGTAGTGTTAGACACTGAAGCTTTCTTT.

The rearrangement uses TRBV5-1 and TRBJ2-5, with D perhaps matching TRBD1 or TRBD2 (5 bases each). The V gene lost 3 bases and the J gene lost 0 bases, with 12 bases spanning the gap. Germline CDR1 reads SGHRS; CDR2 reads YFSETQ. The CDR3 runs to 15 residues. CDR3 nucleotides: TGCGCCAGCAGCTCCGGGACGGCGAACCAAGAGACCCAGTACTTC. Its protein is CASSSGTANQETQYF.

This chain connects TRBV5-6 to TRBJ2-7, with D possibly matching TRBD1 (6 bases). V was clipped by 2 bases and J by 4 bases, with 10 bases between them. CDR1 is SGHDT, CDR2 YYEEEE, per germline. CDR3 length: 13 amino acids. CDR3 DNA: TGTGCCAGCAGCTTCTCAGGGGAGTACGAGCAGTACTTC. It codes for CASSFSGEYEQYF.

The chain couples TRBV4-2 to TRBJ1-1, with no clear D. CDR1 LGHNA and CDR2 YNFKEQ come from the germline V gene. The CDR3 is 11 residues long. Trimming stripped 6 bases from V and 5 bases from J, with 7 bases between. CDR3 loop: CASREETEAFF. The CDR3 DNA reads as TGTGCCAGCAGGGAGGAGACTGAAGCTTTCTTT.

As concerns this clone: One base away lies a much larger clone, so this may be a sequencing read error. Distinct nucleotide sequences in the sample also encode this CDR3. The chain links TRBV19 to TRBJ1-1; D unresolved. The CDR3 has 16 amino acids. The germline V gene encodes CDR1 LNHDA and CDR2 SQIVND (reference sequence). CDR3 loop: CASSILGGLGDTEAFF. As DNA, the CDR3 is TGTGCCAGTAGTATCTTGGGAGGGCTCGGTGACACTGAAGCCTTCTTT. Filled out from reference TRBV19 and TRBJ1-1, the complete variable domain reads DGGITQSPKYLFRKEGQNVTLSCEQNLNHDAMYWYRQDPGQGLRLIYYSQIVNDFQKGDIAEGYSVSREKKESFPLTVTSAQKNPTAFYLCASSILGGLGDTEAFFGQGTRLTVV.

The CDR3 DNA reads TGCGCCAGCAGCTTGACAGACAATGAGCAGTTCTTC. It yields the protein CASSLTDNEQFF. The rearrangement links TRBV5-1 to TRBJ2-1, with no clear D. The V gene lost 1 base and the J gene lost 5 bases, with 4 bases spanning the gap. Germline V CDR1 and CDR2: SGHRS, YFSETQ. This CDR3 comprises 12 residues.

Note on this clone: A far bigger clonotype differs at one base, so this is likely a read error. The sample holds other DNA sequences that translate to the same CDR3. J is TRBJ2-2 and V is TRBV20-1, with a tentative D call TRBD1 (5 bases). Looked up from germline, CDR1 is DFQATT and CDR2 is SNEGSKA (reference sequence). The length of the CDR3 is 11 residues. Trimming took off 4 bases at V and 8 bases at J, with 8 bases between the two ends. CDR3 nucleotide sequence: TGCAGTGCTACAGGGTCTGGGGAGCTGTTTTTT. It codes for CSATGSGELFF.

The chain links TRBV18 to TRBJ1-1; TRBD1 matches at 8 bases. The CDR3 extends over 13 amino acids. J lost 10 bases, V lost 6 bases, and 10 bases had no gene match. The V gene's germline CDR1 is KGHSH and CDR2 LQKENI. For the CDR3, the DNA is TGTGCCAGCTCGGCCGGTCAGGGGGCTGGAGCTTTCTTT. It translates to CASSAGQGAGAFF. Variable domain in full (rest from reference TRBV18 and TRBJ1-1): NAGVMQNPRHLVRRRGQEARLRCSPMKGHSHVYWYRQLPEEGLKFMVYLQKENIIDESGMPKERFSAEFPKEGPSILRIQQVVRGDSAAYFCASSAGQGAGAFFGQGTRLTVV.

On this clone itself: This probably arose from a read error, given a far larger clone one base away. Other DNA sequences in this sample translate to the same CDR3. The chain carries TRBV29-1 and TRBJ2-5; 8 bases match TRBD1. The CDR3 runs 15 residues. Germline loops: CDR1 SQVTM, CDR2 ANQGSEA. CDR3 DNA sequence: TGCAGCGTTGGAGGGCTGACAGGGGCCCAAGAGACACAGTACTTC. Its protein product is CSVGGLTGAQETQYF.

The CDR3 loop is CASSIEGRKGETQYF. Written as DNA, the CDR3 is TGTGCCAGTAGTATAGAGGGACGAAAAGGGGAGACCCAGTACTTC. This sequence joins TRBV19 and TRBJ2-5; D is perhaps TRBD1 or TRBD2 (5 bases each). Trimming cost V 0 bases and J 5 bases, with 13 bases left between them. CDR3 size: 15 residues. CDR1 and CDR2 from the germline V gene are LNHDA and SQIVND (reference sequence).

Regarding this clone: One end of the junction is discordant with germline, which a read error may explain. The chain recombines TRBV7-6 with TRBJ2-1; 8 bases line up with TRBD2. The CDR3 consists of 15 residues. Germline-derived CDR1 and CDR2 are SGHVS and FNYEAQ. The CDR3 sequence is CASSLGLGRTDDQFF. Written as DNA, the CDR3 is TGTGCCAGCAGCTTGGGACTAGGCCGGACGGATGATCAGTTCTTC.

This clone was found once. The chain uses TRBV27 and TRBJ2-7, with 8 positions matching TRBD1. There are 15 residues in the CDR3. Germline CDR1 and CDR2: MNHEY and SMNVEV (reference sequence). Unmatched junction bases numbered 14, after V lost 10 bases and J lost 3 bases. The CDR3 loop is CATSPDRGSLYEQYF. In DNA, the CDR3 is TGTGCCACTTCCCCCGACAGGGGATCGCTCTACGAGCAGTACTTC.

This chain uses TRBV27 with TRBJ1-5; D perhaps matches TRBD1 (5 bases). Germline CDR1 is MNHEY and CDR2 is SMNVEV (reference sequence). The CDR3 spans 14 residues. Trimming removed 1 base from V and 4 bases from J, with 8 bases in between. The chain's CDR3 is CASSLFRGNQPQHF. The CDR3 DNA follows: TGTGCCAGCAGTTTATTTCGGGGGAATCAGCCCCAGCATTTT.

The CDR3 sequence is CASSPLPQGPRGTEAFF. The CDR3 DNA is TGCGCCAGCAGCCCTCTACCCCAGGGTCCCCGGGGCACTGAAGCTTTCTTT. The chain couples TRBV5-1 to TRBJ1-1, with D possibly matching TRBD1 (5 bases). Germline-derived CDR1 and CDR2 are SGHRS and YFSETQ. Trimming cost V 4 bases and J 4 bases, with 23 bases left between them. The CDR3 sequence is 17 residues long.

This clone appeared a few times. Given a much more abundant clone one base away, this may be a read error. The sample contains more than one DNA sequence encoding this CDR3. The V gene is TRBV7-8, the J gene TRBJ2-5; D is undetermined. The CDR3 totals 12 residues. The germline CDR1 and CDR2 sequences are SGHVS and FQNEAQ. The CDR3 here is CASSLMAATQYF. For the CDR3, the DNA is TGCGCCAGCAGCTTAATGGCGGCGACCCAGTACTTC.

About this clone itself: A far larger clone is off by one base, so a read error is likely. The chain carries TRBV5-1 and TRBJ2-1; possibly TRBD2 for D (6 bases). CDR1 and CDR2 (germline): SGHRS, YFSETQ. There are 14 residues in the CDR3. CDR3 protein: CASSLAQMRDERFF. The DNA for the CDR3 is TGCGCCAGCAGCTTGGCCCAGATGCGGGATGAGCGGTTCTTC.

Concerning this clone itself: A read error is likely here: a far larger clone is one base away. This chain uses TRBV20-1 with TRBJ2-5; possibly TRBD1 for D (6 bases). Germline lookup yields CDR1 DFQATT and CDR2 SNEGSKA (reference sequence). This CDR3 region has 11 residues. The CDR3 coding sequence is TGCAGCGGACAGTTAGGAGATACCCAGTACTTC. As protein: CSGQLGDTQYF.

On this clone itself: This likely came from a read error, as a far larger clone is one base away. The CDR3 sequence: CGAQRGNEAFF. CDR3 sequence (DNA): TGCGGTGCTCAGAGGGGTAACGAAGCTTTCTTT. The V call is TRBV20-1, the J call TRBJ1-1; weak D call: TRBD1 (5 bases). Germline CDR1 DFQATT, CDR2 SNEGSKA (reference sequence). The CDR3 contains 11 residues.

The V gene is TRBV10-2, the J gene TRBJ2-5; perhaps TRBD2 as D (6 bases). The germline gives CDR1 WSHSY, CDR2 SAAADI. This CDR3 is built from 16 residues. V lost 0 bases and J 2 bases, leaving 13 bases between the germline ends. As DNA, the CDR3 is TGCGCCAGCAGTGAGTCCGGAAAGGGAGGTCAAGAGACCCAGTACTTC. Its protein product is CASSESGKGGQETQYF.

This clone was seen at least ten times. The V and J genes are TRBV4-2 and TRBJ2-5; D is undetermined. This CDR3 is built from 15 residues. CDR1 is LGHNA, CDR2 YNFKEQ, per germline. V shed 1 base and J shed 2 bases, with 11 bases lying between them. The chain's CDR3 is CASSQGPLKQETQYF. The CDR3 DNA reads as TGTGCCAGCAGCCAAGGACCGCTAAAACAAGAGACCCAGTACTTC.

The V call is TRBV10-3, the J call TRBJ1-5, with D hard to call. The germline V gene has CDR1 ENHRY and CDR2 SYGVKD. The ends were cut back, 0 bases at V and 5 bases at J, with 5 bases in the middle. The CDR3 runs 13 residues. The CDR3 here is CAISESVDQPQHF. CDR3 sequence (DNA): TGTGCCATCAGTGAGTCCGTCGATCAGCCCCAGCATTTT.